The 10 T cell receptor beta chains presented below share a single source sample, sequenced in a study of control samples from healthy donors and cancer patients. Some clones are missing from TCRdb's copy, which holds only in-frame ones; the method was immunoSEQ multiplex PCR. The table records roughly 86,000 clones, 85% to 95% of them present only once. Sequencing used blood. The receptors were sampled from a woman between 25 and 40 years old in good health.

The chain has TRBV9 and TRBJ2-5; D tentatively reads TRBD1 or TRBD2 (5 bases each). CDR1 SGDLS and CDR2 YYNGEE come from the germline V gene. Trimming removed 0 bases at V and 2 bases at J, with 11 bases between. This CDR3 region has 15 residues. The CDR3 here is CASSVAGTEQETQYF. CDR3 coding DNA: TGTGCCAGCAGCGTAGCAGGGACCGAGCAAGAGACCCAGTACTTC.

This chain connects TRBV27 to TRBJ2-7; TRBD1 is a possible D gene (6 bases). Trimming removed 3 bases at V and 1 base at J, with 10 bases between. This CDR3 comprises 14 residues. CDR1 is MNHEY, CDR2 SMNVEV, per germline (reference sequence). The CDR3 DNA is TGTGCCAGCAGTTTGCATCAGGGGTCCTACGAGCAGTACTTC. It is translated as CASSLHQGSYEQYF.

This rearrangement joins TRBV7-9 to TRBJ2-7; the match to TRBD1 covers 9 bases. In germline, CDR1 is SEHNR, CDR2 FQNEAQ (reference sequence). The CDR3 spans 16 residues. Trimming took 5 bases from V and 2 from J; bases not matched to a gene: 10. In DNA, the CDR3 is TGTGCCAGCAGCCCATCGACAGGGGGGGCAACCTACGAGCAGTACTTC. This gives the protein CASSPSTGGATYEQYF.

The gene calls are TRBV14 and TRBJ2-5, with TRBD2 matching 10 bases. V trimming: 4 bases; J trimming: 5 bases; junction bases outside the gene matches: 7. This CDR3 comprises 15 residues. The germline gives CDR1 SGHDN, CDR2 FVKESK. CDR3 loop: CASSRPAGGIETQYF. DNA for the CDR3: TGTGCCAGCAGCCGGCCAGCGGGGGGGATTGAGACCCAGTACTTC.

Only a few counts were recorded for this clone. The gene calls are TRBV7-8 and TRBJ1-5; 9 bases line up with TRBD1. CDR3 length equals 15 residues. Per the germline V gene, CDR1 is SGHVS and CDR2 is FQNEAQ. V shed 5 bases, J shed 2 bases, and the junction held 4 bases outside the gene matches. CDR3 protein: CASSRTGAGNQPQHF. In nucleotides, the CDR3 is TGTGCCAGCAGCCGGACAGGGGCAGGCAATCAGCCCCAGCATTTT.

The gene calls are TRBV7-9 and TRBJ2-1, with TRBD1 matching over 7 bases. V was clipped by 6 bases and J by 4 bases; unmatched bases: 9. Germline lookup yields CDR1 SEHNR and CDR2 FQNEAQ (reference sequence). The CDR3 is made up of 15 amino acids. The CDR3 DNA reads as TGTGCCAGCAGAAGGGACAGCCCTACTTACAATGAGCAGTTCTTC. Translated, it gives CASRRDSPTYNEQFF.

The chain employs TRBV15 and TRBJ2-5; unclear D gene. V shed 3 bases and J shed 1 base, with 3 bases lying between them. The CDR3 consists of 12 residues. Germline assignment: CDR1 LNHNV and CDR2 YYDKDF (reference sequence). The CDR3 sequence: CATSSLQETQYF. The CDR3 region has the DNA TGTGCCACCAGCAGCCTCCAAGAGACCCAGTACTTC.

The chain joins TRBV27 to TRBJ2-1; 7 bases map to TRBD2. The CDR3 sequence is 13 residues long. The ends lost 4 bases at V and 5 bases at J; junction bases unmatched: 2. The V gene's germline CDR1 is MNHEY and CDR2 SMNVEV (reference sequence). The CDR3, as DNA: TGTGCCAGCAGTTGGGCGGGGGACAATGAGCAGTTCTTC. Protein sequence: CASSWAGDNEQFF.

The gene calls are TRBV4-1 and TRBJ1-5; TRBD1 agrees at 7 bases. The CDR3 has 17 amino acids. Trimming removed 0 bases from V and 0 bases from J; junction bases left unmatched: 5. Germline assignment: CDR1 MGHRA and CDR2 YSYEKL. CDR3 in DNA: TGCGCCAGCAGCCAAGAAACCGGGACAGCTAGCAATCAGCCCCAGCATTTT. This sequence encodes CASSQETGTASNQPQHF.

DNA of the CDR3: TGTGCCAGCATCTTAACGGGGGGGGCGAGGACAGATACGCAGTATTTT. Protein sequence: CASILTGGARTDTQYF. The rearrangement joins TRBV28 to TRBJ2-3, with 8 bases identical to TRBD2. This CDR3 region has 16 residues. The V gene's germline CDR1 is MDHEN and CDR2 SYDVKM. With 7 bases clipped from V and 3 bases from J, the junction kept 12 bases outside the gene matches.